This is a list of T cell receptor beta chains from one sample in a study of patients and donors after allogeneic stem cell transplantation. One entry per CDR3 protein, called by TCRdb with MiXCR from the RT-PCR reads. This table has roughly 940,000 distinct CDR3 sequences, roughly 18% appearing once. Material: blood, either unsorted or a sorted T cell fraction (not recorded which). The receptor set was obtained from a human donor who was either an allogeneic HSCT recipient or a stem cell or donor lymphocyte infusion donor (not recorded which). It is not recorded whose cells these are; they may come from a transplant donor. Both conserved end residues are part of each CDR3. D genes are given only for firm matches. Clone size is given for some rows only: seen once, a few or many times, or a class if the clone is expanded.

TRBJ2-7	NA	TRBV5-1	TRBD1	CASSLGTGAAYEQYF	TGCGCCAGCAGCTTGGGGACAGGGGCGGCGTACGAGCAGTACTTC
TRBJ1-1	few	TRBV7-9	TRBD1	CAGVTGDTEAFF	TGTGCCGGAGTGACAGGGGACACTGAAGCTTTCTTT
TRBJ1-2	NA	TRBV20-1	NA	CSATTTANYGYTF	TGCAGTGCTACTACGACAGCTAACTATGGCTACACCTTC
TRBJ1-5	many	TRBV20-1	NA	CSARDLGAGQPQHF	TGCAGTGCTAGAGATCTTGGGGCAGGACAGCCCCAGCATTTT
TRBJ1-1	many	TRBV20-1	NA	CSAHFGVGRKNTEAFF	TGCAGTGCACATTTCGGGGTGGGCAGGAAGAACACTGAAGCTTTCTTT
TRBJ2-5	many	TRBV6-5	TRBD1	CASSSTGGFETQYF	TGTGCCAGCAGTTCCACAGGGGGCTTTGAGACCCAGTACTTC
TRBJ2-1	few	TRBV14	TRBD1	CASSQDKGQGSSNEQFF	TGTGCCAGCAGCCAAGATAAGGGACAGGGCTCTTCCAATGAGCAGTTCTTC
TRBJ2-7	few	TRBV24-1	TRBD2	CATSDPGLAGDEQYF	TGTGCCACCAGTGACCCGGGACTAGCGGGAGACGAGCAGTACTTC
TRBJ1-2	few	TRBV2	NA	CASSEQGTGYTF	TGTGCCAGCAGTGAGCAAGGGACTGGCTACACCTTC
TRBJ2-3	NA	TRBV27	NA	CASSLFWDSLNTDTQYF	TGTGCCAGCAGTTTATTTTGGGACTCCCTAAACACAGATACGCAGTATTTT
TRBJ2-7	NA	TRBV25-1	NA	CASSEYNVRAGWYF	TGTGCCAGCAGTGAATATAATGTTAGGGCAGGTTGGTACTTC
TRBJ2-7	NA	TRBV6-2/TRBV6-3	TRBD1	CASSYSGRGRDEQYF	TGTGCCAGCAGTTACTCGGGCAGGGGGCGTGACGAGCAGTACTTC
TRBJ2-7	NA	TRBV5-1	NA	CASSSNRVSYEQYF	TGCGCCAGCAGCTCAAACAGGGTGTCCTACGAGCAGTACTTC
TRBJ2-1	NA	TRBV25-1	TRBD1	CASSEPGGNEQFF	TGTGCCAGCAGTGAACCAGGGGGCAATGAGCAGTTCTTC
TRBJ1-5	NA	TRBV12-3/TRBV12-4	NA	CASTIRVDQPQHF	TGTGCCAGCACTATCAGGGTGGATCAGCCCCAGCATTTT
TRBJ2-1	NA	TRBV3-1	TRBD2	CASSQEPLAGAPHLF	TGTGCCAGCAGCCAAGAACCACTAGCGGGAGCACCCCATCTCTTC
TRBJ1-3	few	TRBV9	NA	CASKDNGNTIYF	TGTGCCAGCAAGGACAACGGAAACACCATATATTTT
TRBJ2-3	NA	TRBV10-3	NA	CAISDESGAADTQYF	TGTGCCATCAGTGACGAGTCAGGGGCGGCAGATACGCAGTATTTT
TRBJ2-6	NA	TRBV27	TRBD2	CASSFAGVAGANVLTF	TGTGCCAGCAGTTTCGCGGGAGTCGCTGGGGCCAACGTCCTGACTTTC
TRBJ1-1	NA	TRBV7-2	TRBD1	CASSSRRTGMNTEAFF	TGTGCCAGCAGCTCACGAAGGACAGGGATGAACACTGAAGCTTTCTTT
TRBJ2-2	few	TRBV20-1	NA	CSAIYPGVGELFF	TGCAGTGCTATCTACCCCGGGGTTGGGGAGCTGTTTTTT
TRBJ1-1	few	TRBV9	NA	CASSSGPSRGTEAFF	TGTGCCAGCAGCTCAGGGCCCTCAAGGGGCACTGAAGCTTTCTTT
TRBJ2-3	NA	TRBV25-1	NA	CASSEPLGTTDTQYF	TGTGCCAGCAGTGAACCCCTAGGAACTACCGATACGCAGTATTTT
TRBJ2-2	NA	TRBV7-9	NA	CAPGAGYNTGELFF	TGTGCCCCGGGCGCGGGATATAACACCGGGGAGCTGTTTTTT
TRBJ2-3	NA	TRBV30	TRBD1	CAWNRDRGPDTQYF	TGTGCCTGGAATAGGGACAGGGGGCCCGATACGCAGTATTTT
TRBJ2-7	few	TRBV20-1	TRBD2	CSASSWGGKNDEQYF	TGCAGTGCTAGTTCATGGGGAGGGAAAAACGACGAGCAGTACTTC
TRBJ2-1	few	TRBV7-2	NA	CASSLAWNEQFF	TGTGCCAGCAGCTTAGCCTGGAATGAGCAGTTCTTC
TRBJ2-1	few	TRBV18	NA	CASLRDSNNEQFF	TGTGCCAGCCTCAGGGACTCAAACAATGAGCAGTTCTTC
TRBJ1-6	NA	TRBV5-1	TRBD1	CASSFWDRRDSPLHF	TGCGCCAGCAGCTTCTGGGACAGGAGAGATTCACCCCTCCACTTT
TRBJ1-1	few	TRBV27	TRBD1	CASSLSGTGLNTEAFF	TGTGCCAGCAGTTTATCTGGGACAGGGTTGAACACTGAAGCTTTCTTT
TRBJ2-4	NA	TRBV12-3/TRBV12-4	TRBD2	CASRPAGRNIQYF	TGTGCCAGCAGACCAGCGGGAAGGAACATTCAGTACTTC
TRBJ2-3	NA	TRBV15	NA	CATSRPNADTQYF	TGTGCCACCAGCCGACCGAACGCAGATACGCAGTATTTT
TRBJ1-6	few	TRBV20-1	NA	CSASARRDNSPLHF	TGCAGTGCTAGCGCCCGGAGGGATAATTCACCCCTCCACTTT
TRBJ1-2	few	TRBV12-3/TRBV12-4	NA	CASSLGAGPYSSYTF	TGTGCCAGCAGTTTAGGCGCAGGCCCCTACTCGAGCTACACCTTC
TRBJ2-1	NA	TRBV10-3	NA	CAISGGGESYNEQFF	TGTGCCATCAGTGGGGGGGGCGAATCCTACAATGAGCAGTTCTTC
TRBJ2-7	few	TRBV20-1	NA	CSSPRPPYEQYF	TGCAGCTCCCCTAGGCCCCCCTACGAGCAGTACTTC
TRBJ1-5	NA	TRBV18	TRBD1	CASSPQGADFQPQHF	TGTGCCAGCTCACCGCAGGGGGCGGATTTTCAGCCCCAGCATTTT
TRBJ1-4	few	TRBV25-1	NA	CASSEFGTTNEKLFF	TGTGCCAGCAGTGAATTTGGAACAACTAATGAAAAACTGTTTTTT
TRBJ1-2	few	TRBV15	NA	CATSSSYDSDNYGYTF	TGTGCCACCAGCAGCAGTTATGACAGTGACAACTATGGCTACACCTTC
TRBJ2-6	NA	TRBV14	NA	CASSNRQVGSGANVLTF	TGTGCCAGCAGCAACAGACAGGTTGGCTCTGGGGCCAACGTCCTGACTTTC
TRBJ2-5	many	TRBV29-1	TRBD1	CSVSTGWDEETQYF	TGCAGCGTATCGACAGGGTGGGATGAAGAGACCCAGTACTTC
TRBJ1-2	few	TRBV7-2	NA	CASSLGSTDWRGYGYTF	TGTGCCAGCAGCTTAGGGAGCACTGATTGGAGGGGCTATGGCTACACCTTC
TRBJ2-7	NA	TRBV5-1	TRBD1	CASRTTGTVGSYEQYF	TGCGCCAGCAGAACCACCGGGACAGTGGGCTCCTACGAGCAGTACTTC
TRBJ2-7	few	TRBV10-3	TRBD1	CAISDPGGAGGYEQYF	TGTGCCATCAGTGACCCGGGTGGGGCAGGGGGCTACGAGCAGTACTTC
TRBJ2-3	few	TRBV4-2	NA	CASSPRTGGGTDTQYF	TGTGCCAGCAGCCCGCGGACAGGAGGGGGCACAGATACGCAGTATTTT
TRBJ2-7	few	TRBV3-1	TRBD2	CASSQAATSSLEQYF	TGTGCCAGCAGCCAAGCGGCGACTAGCAGTCTTGAGCAGTACTTC
TRBJ2-5	few	TRBV9	TRBD2	CASSVGLAGAIYQETQYF	TGTGCCAGCAGCGTCGGACTAGCGGGGGCCATCTACCAAGAGACCCAGTACTTC
TRBJ2-5	NA	TRBV3-1	TRBD2	CASSQPPGLALKETQYF	TGTGCCAGCAGCCAACCTCCGGGACTAGCGCTGAAAGAGACCCAGTACTTC